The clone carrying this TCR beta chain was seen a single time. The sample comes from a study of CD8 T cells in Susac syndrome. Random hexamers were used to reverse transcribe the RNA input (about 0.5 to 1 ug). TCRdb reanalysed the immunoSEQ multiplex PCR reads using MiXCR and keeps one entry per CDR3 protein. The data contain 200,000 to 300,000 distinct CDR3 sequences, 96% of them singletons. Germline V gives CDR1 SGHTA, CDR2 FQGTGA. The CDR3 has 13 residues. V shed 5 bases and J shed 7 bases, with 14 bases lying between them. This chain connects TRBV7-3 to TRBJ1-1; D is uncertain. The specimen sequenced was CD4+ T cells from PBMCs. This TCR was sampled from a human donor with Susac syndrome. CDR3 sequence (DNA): TGTGCCAGCAGCCGGACTGTCTTGGGTGAAGCTTTCTTT. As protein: CASSRTVLGEAFF.